A single sample is the source of the 15 T cell receptor beta chains below, sequenced in a study of control samples from healthy donors and cancer patients. The protocol was immunoSEQ multiplex PCR, while the TCRdb copy is restricted to in-frame clones and leaves out a portion. Of roughly 55,000 clones in the sample, about 96% were seen once. The sample taken for sequencing was blood. Source of these receptors: a young woman in good health.

The chain uses TRBV7-9 and TRBJ2-3; 9 positions agree with TRBD2. V gave up 6 bases and J gave up 2 bases; unmatched junction bases: 3. Germline V CDR1 and CDR2: SEHNR, FQNEAQ (reference sequence). The CDR3 runs to 14 residues. This CDR3 is CASSWTSATDTQYF. In DNA form, the CDR3 reads TGTGCCAGCAGTTGGACTAGCGCCACAGATACGCAGTATTTT.

CDR3 in amino acids: CATADWSLEGDTQYF. The CDR3 coding sequence is TGTGCCACCGCCGATTGGTCCCTAGAGGGGGATACGCAGTATTTT. This chain links TRBV6-5 with TRBJ2-3; D possibly uses TRBD1 or TRBD2 (5 bases each). Trimming left V 10 bases short and J 6 bases short, with 23 bases between. Germline V gene sequence: CDR1 MNHEY, CDR2 SVGAGI. The CDR3 covers 15 residues.

The rearrangement links TRBV7-9 to TRBJ1-1; no definite D call. The CDR3 loop spans 12 amino acids. Looked up from germline, CDR1 is SEHNR and CDR2 is FQNEAQ (reference sequence). V was shortened by 0 bases and J by 11 bases, with 10 bases between the two germline ends. The CDR3 DNA reads as TGTGCCAGCAGCTTAGCGGCGTCTAGGGCTTTCTTT. Translating it yields CASSLAASRAFF.

Details on this clone: The junction departs from the called germline gene at one end, perhaps through a read error. This sequence joins TRBV11-3 and TRBJ2-1; 14 positions agree with TRBD2. From germline, CDR1 is SGHNT and CDR2 YENEEA. The CDR3 length is 18 residues. CDR3 in DNA: TGTGCCAGCAGTTTAGGGTTGACTAGCGGGGGGGCTGGCAATGAGCAGTTCTTC. Amino acid sequence: CASSLGLTSGGAGNEQFF.

CDR3 sequence: CASATSRSYNEQFF. Here the CDR3 DNA reads TGTGCCAGCGCGACAAGTAGGTCCTACAATGAGCAGTTCTTC. The chain couples TRBV19 to TRBJ2-1; D is unclear. The CDR3 has 14 amino acids. Trimming pared 9 bases from V and 1 base from J, leaving 13 bases between. Germline V lookup: CDR1 LNHDA, CDR2 SQIVND (reference sequence). Full variable domain (rest looked up from reference TRBV19 and TRBJ2-1): DGGITQSPKYLFRKEGQNVTLSCEQNLNHDAMYWYRQDPGQGLRLIYYSQIVNDFQKGDIAEGYSVSREKKESFPLTVTSAQKNPTAFYLCASATSRSYNEQFFGPGTRLTVL.

V usage is TRBV28 and J usage is TRBJ2-3; TRBD1 is a possible D gene (5 bases). The germline V gene has CDR1 MDHEN and CDR2 SYDVKM. This CDR3 spans 13 amino acids. V was trimmed by 4 bases and J by 11 bases, leaving 16 bases between them. CDR3 in DNA: TGTGCCAGCAGTTCCGGTTTGGGGCAGAAGCAGTATTTT. This codes for CASSSGLGQKQYF.

This chain connects TRBV5-5 to TRBJ1-5, with D possibly being TRBD1 (6 bases). The CDR3 spans 15 residues. V was shortened by 4 bases and J by 6 bases, with 17 bases between the two germline ends. CDR1 is SGHKS and CDR2 is YYEKEE in the germline V gene (reference sequence). The CDR3 here is CASSPDSNAGQPQHF. The CDR3 bases are TGTGCCAGCAGCCCGGACAGTAACGCGGGTCAGCCCCAGCATTTT.

The rearrangement joins TRBV19 to TRBJ1-2; D gene unclear. Trimming removed 3 bases at V and 6 bases at J, with 11 bases between. Germline CDR1 and CDR2: LNHDA and SQIVND (reference sequence). The CDR3 has 13 amino acids. The CDR3 region has the DNA TGTGCCAGTAGTATTTCGGGAGGGAATGGCTACACCTTC. The encoded protein is CASSISGGNGYTF.

The chain couples TRBV5-6 to TRBJ1-1; 7 bases agree with TRBD1. The CDR3 consists of 14 residues. After removal of 2 bases from V and 3 bases from J, the junction contained 4 bases not matched to a gene. Germline CDR1 is SGHDT and CDR2 is YYEEEE. In DNA form, the CDR3 reads TGTGCCAGCAGCTTCATGACAGGGTACACTGAAGCTTTCTTT. It codes for CASSFMTGYTEAFF. Full variable domain (remainder filled in from reference TRBV5-6 and TRBJ1-1): DAGVTQSPTHLIKTRGQQVTLRCSPKSGHDTVSWYQQALGQGPQFIFQYYEEEERQRGNFPDRFSGHQFPNYSSELNVNALLLGDSALYLCASSFMTGYTEAFFGQGTRLTVV.

The chain is built from TRBV27 and TRBJ2-3, with 8 positions matching TRBD2. Germline loops: CDR1 MNHEY, CDR2 SMNVEV (reference sequence). The J segment lost 0 bases and the V segment lost 5 bases, leaving 4 bases of the junction unmatched. The CDR3 contains 15 residues. The CDR3 region is CASSTSSGSTDTQYF. CDR3 nucleotide sequence: TGTGCCAGCAGTACGTCTAGCGGGAGCACAGATACGCAGTATTTT.

This clone was detected once. The chain employs TRBV27 and TRBJ2-5; 13 positions match TRBD2. The CDR3 is 16 amino acids. Trimming cost V 7 bases and J 5 bases; bases outside gene matches: 10. The V gene's germline CDR1 is MNHEY and CDR2 SMNVEV (reference sequence). In DNA, the CDR3 is TGTGCCAGCACTGACGGACTAGCGGGGGCCGGGGAGACCCAGTACTTC. As protein: CASTDGLAGAGETQYF.

The chain has TRBV12-3 or TRBV12-4 and TRBJ1-2; possible D gene TRBD1, 5 bases. The V and J ends lost 4 bases and 6 bases respectively, with 9 bases between them. The CDR3 runs 12 residues. The chain's CDR3 is CASSSEGHGYTF. CDR3 bases: TGTGCCAGCAGTTCCGAGGGGCATGGCTACACCTTC.

The chain combines TRBV29-1 with TRBJ1-2, with 7 bases fitting TRBD1. The CDR3 runs 14 residues. The trim removed 4 bases at V and 5 bases at J, leaving 10 bases unmatched. Germline CDR1 reads SQVTM; CDR2 reads ANQGSEA. CDR3 region: CSVGDREDLYGYTF. As DNA, the CDR3 is TGCAGCGTTGGAGACAGGGAAGACTTGTATGGCTACACCTTC.

The chain joins TRBV9 to TRBJ2-5; TRBD2 is a possible D gene (7 bases). In germline, CDR1 is SGDLS, CDR2 YYNGEE. This CDR3 is built from 13 residues. V lost 2 bases and J lost 5, with 10 bases in between. This chain's CDR3 is CASSVGGAETQYF. The DNA for the CDR3 is TGTGCCAGCAGCGTGGGGGGGGCTGAGACCCAGTACTTC.

This chain uses TRBV7-8 with TRBJ2-5; 8 bases are shared with TRBD2. The CDR3 spans 15 residues. J was trimmed by 5 bases and V by 1 base; bases with no gene match: 6. Germline V gives CDR1 SGHVS, CDR2 FQNEAQ. The CDR3 spells CASSLEAGAWETQYF. As DNA, the CDR3 is TGTGCCAGCAGCTTAGAAGCGGGGGCTTGGGAGACCCAGTACTTC.